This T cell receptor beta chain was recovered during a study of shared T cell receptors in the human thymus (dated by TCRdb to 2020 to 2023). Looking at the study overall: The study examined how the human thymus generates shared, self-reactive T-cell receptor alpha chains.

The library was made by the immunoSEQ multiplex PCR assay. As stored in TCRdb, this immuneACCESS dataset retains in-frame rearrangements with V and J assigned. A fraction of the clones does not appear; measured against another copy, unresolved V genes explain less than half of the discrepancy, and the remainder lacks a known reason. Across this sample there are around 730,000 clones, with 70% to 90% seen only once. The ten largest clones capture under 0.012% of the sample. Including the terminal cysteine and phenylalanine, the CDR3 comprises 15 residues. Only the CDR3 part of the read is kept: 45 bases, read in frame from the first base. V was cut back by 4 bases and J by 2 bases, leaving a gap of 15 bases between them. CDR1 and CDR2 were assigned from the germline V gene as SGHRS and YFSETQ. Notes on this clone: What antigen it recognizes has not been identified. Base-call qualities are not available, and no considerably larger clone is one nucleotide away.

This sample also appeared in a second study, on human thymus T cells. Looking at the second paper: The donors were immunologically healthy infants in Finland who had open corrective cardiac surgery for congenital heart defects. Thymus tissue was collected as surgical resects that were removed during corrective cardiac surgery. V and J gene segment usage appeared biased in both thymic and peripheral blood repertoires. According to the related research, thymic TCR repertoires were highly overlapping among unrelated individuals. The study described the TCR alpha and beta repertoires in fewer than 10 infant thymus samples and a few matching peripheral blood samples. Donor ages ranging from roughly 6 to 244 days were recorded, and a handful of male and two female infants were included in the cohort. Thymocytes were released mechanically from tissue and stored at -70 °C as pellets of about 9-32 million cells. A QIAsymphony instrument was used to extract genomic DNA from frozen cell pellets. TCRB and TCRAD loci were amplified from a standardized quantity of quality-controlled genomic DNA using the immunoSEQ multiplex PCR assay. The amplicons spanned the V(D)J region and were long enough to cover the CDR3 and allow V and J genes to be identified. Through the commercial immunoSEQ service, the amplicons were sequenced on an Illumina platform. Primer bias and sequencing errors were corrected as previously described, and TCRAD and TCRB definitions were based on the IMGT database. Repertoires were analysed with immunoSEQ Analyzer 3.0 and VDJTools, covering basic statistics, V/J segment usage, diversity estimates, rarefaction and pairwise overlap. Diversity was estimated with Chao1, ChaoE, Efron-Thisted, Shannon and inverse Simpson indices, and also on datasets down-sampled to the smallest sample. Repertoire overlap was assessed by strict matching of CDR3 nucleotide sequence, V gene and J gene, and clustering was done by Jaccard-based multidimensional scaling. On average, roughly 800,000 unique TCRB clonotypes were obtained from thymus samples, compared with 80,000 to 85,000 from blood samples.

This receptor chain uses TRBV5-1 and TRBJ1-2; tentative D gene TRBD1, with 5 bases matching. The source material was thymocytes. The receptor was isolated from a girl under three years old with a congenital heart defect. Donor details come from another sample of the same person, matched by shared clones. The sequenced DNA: TGCGCCAGCAGCCCCGGGGGGGGACCGAACTATGGCTACACCTTC. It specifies CASSPGGGPNYGYTF.